These 14 T cell receptor beta chains were all obtained from the same sample, sequenced in a study of blood T cells in healthy people across ages. Through a sample-barcoded 5' primer and a J-beta primer mix, a second PCR was run for roughly 6 to 11 cycles. In TCRdb, the 5' RACE reads were re-called with MiXCR into one record per CDR3 protein. Of some 670,000 distinct CDR3 sequences detected, more than 45% appear once; the ten largest clones hold 13%. Sample: blood. Source of these receptors: a woman aged 80 or over in good health.

Note on this clonotype: With a much larger clone just one base away, this may be a read error. The chain joins TRBV20-1 to TRBJ2-7, with D maybe TRBD2 (6 bases). With the DNA end fitting TRBJ2-5 better, the J assignment may be wrong. Germline assignment: CDR1 DFQATT and CDR2 SNEGSKA (reference sequence). The length of the CDR3 is 12 residues. In nucleotides, the CDR3 is TGCTGTGCTAGGGGACTGGGAGAGACCCAGTACTTC. It codes for CCARGLGETQYF.

V and J are TRBV28 and TRBJ1-5, with a tentative D call TRBD1 (5 bases). The CDR3 length is 18 residues. Germline CDR1 MDHEN, CDR2 SYDVKM. V lost 4 bases and J lost 1, with 20 bases in between. The CDR3 loop is CASSSRWSGRGSNQPQHF. The CDR3 region has the DNA TGTGCCAGCAGTTCCCGGTGGTCGGGGCGCGGAAGCAATCAGCCCCAGCATTTT.

The J gene is TRBJ2-7, the V gene TRBV6-2 or TRBV6-3; 7 nucleotides agree with TRBD1. The germline gives CDR1 MNHEY, CDR2 SVGEGT. This CDR3 has 16 residues. J gave up 0 bases and V 0 bases, and 5 bases lay outside the gene matches. DNA of the CDR3: TGTGCCAGCAGTTACTCACAGACAGGGAACTCCTACGAGCAGTACTTC. It translates to CASSYSQTGNSYEQYF.

V usage is TRBV5-6 and J usage is TRBJ2-3; possibly TRBD2 for D (5 bases). V was shortened by 0 bases and J by 1 base, with 12 bases between the two germline ends. Germline loops: CDR1 SGHDT, CDR2 YYEEEE. This CDR3 has 16 residues. This CDR3 is CASSLEGHGGTDTQYF. The CDR3 nucleotides are TGTGCCAGCAGCTTGGAGGGCCACGGGGGCACAGATACGCAGTATTTT. Based on the CDR3 plus reference TRBV5-6 and TRBJ2-3, the full variable domain is DAGVTQSPTHLIKTRGQQVTLRCSPKSGHDTVSWYQQALGQGPQFIFQYYEEEERQRGNFPDRFSGHQFPNYSSELNVNALLLGDSALYLCASSLEGHGGTDTQYFGPGTRLTVL.

V and J are TRBV20-1 and TRBJ2-7, with D unclear. This CDR3 has 13 amino acids. V lost 3 bases, J lost 0 bases, and 9 bases lay in between. Looked up from germline, CDR1 is DFQATT and CDR2 is SNEGSKA (reference sequence). In DNA form, the CDR3 reads TGCAGTGCTAGCATCTTGATCTCCTACGAGCAGTACTTC. Its protein product is CSASILISYEQYF.

In this sample, this clonotype turned up many times. CDR3 residues: CASSPGLAANEQFF. The CDR3 nucleotides are TGTGCCAGCAGTCCGGGACTAGCGGCCAATGAGCAGTTCTTC. The rearrangement joins TRBV6-6 to TRBJ2-1, with 11 bases aligning to TRBD2. This CDR3 contains 14 residues. From germline, CDR1 is MNHNY and CDR2 SVGAGI (reference sequence). The V and J ends lost 5 bases and 6 bases, in that order; junction bases with no gene match: 3.

This clonotype was seen ten or more times. The V gene is TRBV20-1, the J gene TRBJ2-1; 8 bases align to TRBD2. The CDR3 length is 15 residues. V trimming: 1 base; J trimming: 0 bases; junction bases outside the gene matches: 2. Germline CDR1 reads DFQATT; CDR2 reads SNEGSKA (reference sequence). CDR3 DNA: TGCAGTGCTAGAGGCAGCGGGAGCTCCTACAATGAGCAGTTCTTC. It codes for CSARGSGSSYNEQFF.

This clonotype turned up a few times. A much larger clone sits a single nucleotide away, making a read error possible. The rearrangement links TRBV20-1 to TRBJ2-4; a possible D gene is TRBD2 (6 bases). The CDR3 spans 10 residues. CDR1 and CDR2 from the germline V gene are DFQATT and SNEGSKA (reference sequence). Trimming stripped 5 bases from V and 11 bases from J, with 10 bases between. The CDR3 nucleotides read TGCAGTGCTTGGAGGGAGGTTCAGTACTTC. It codes for CSAWREVQYF.

This rearrangement joins TRBV28 to TRBJ1-2; D not resolved. Germline CDR1 and CDR2: MDHEN and SYDVKM. This CDR3 contains 11 residues. Trimming shortened V by 8 bases and J by 8 bases, and 12 bases separated the two germline ends. The CDR3 sequence: CASRAVGGYTF. Here the CDR3 DNA reads TGTGCCAGCCGCGCCGTAGGGGGCTACACCTTC.

The CDR3 loop is CASSLAKGLTADYGYTF. The CDR3 DNA sequence: TGTGCCAGCAGCTTAGCCAAAGGCCTCACCGCTGACTATGGCTACACCTTC. The gene calls are TRBV11-2 and TRBJ1-2; D gene ambiguous. Germline CDR1 reads SGHAT; CDR2 reads FQNNGV. There are 17 residues in the CDR3. Trimming removed 1 base at V and 3 bases at J, with 18 bases between.

A remark on this clonotype: This may be a read error, as it is one base from a much larger clone. The J gene is TRBJ2-5, the V gene TRBV12-3 or TRBV12-4; D could derive from TRBD1 or TRBD2 (5 bases each). The J call may be mistaken, given a closer DNA end match to TRBJ2-4. This CDR3 comprises 13 residues. The CDR3 region is CASSWGNKNIQYF. Here the CDR3 DNA reads TGTGCCAGCAGTTGGGGGAACAAAAACATTCAGTACTTC.

The chain joins TRBV7-3 to TRBJ2-7; D unresolved. The CDR3 runs to 16 residues. V lost 1 base and J 7 bases, leaving 20 bases between the germline ends. Germline V lookup: CDR1 SGHTA, CDR2 FQGTGA. CDR3 sequence: CASSLRPMGSYNEQYF. The CDR3 DNA follows: TGTGCCAGCAGCTTAAGACCCATGGGATCCTACAATGAGCAGTACTTC.

This clonotype was found once. V and J are TRBV12-3 or TRBV12-4 and TRBJ2-2, with TRBD2 identical over 8 bases. The V segment lost 6 bases and the J segment 4 bases; nucleotides outside the gene matches: 13. CDR3 length equals 17 residues. In nucleotides, the CDR3 is TGTGCCAGCAGCCTCCAGGGCGGGGGGTTTAGCACCGGGGAGCTGTTTTTT. This translates into CASSLQGGGFSTGELFF.

This clonotype was detected many times. The V call is TRBV28, the J call TRBJ2-7, with a tentative D call TRBD2 (6 bases). Germline V CDR1 and CDR2: MDHEN, SYDVKM. The ends were cut back, 4 bases at V and 4 bases at J, with 14 bases in the middle. This CDR3 has 14 amino acids. CDR3 sequence reads: CASSSREWGYEQYF. The CDR3 DNA follows: TGTGCCAGCAGTTCTCGGGAGTGGGGTTACGAGCAGTACTTC.